This TCR beta chain stems from a study of shared clonotypes between healthy human individuals. Study-level points and caveats: Naive subsets usually exceeded memory subsets in estimated richness.

Some clones are missing from TCRdb's copy, which holds only in-frame ones; the method was immunoSEQ multiplex PCR. The sample carries approximately 2.4 million clones, approximately 96% recorded once. The CD4+ fraction was divided into a CD45RA+ naive subset and a CD45RA-negative memory subset. As regards this clone: What it binds is not known.

The CDR3 contains 16 residues. Trimming shortened V by 0 bases and J by 0 bases, and 12 bases separated the two germline ends. The germline gives CDR1 SGHRS, CDR2 YFSETQ. The chain couples TRBV5-1 to TRBJ1-2; perhaps TRBD1 as D (5 bases). This clonotype was obtained from a man aged 18-30 years in good health. Sequenced material: naive CD4+ T cells sorted from blood. The subset was: CD45RA+ positively selected. The CDR3 region has the DNA TGCGCCAGCAGCTTGGCCGGGGGAGGAGCTAACTATGGCTACACCTTC. Translated: CASSLAGGGANYGYTF.